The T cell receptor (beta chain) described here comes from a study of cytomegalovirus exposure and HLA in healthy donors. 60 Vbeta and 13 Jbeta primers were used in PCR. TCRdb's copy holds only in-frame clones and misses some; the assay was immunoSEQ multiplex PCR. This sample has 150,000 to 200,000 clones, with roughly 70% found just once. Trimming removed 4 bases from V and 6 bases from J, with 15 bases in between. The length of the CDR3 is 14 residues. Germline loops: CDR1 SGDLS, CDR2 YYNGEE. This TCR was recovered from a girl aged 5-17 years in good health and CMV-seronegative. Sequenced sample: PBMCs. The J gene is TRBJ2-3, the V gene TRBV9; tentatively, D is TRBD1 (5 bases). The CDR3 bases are TGTGCCAGCAGCCCGAGGACAAGCCCTGATACGCAGTATTTT. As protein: CASSPRTSPDTQYF.